This is a list of T cell receptor beta chains from one sample in a study of shared clonotypes between healthy human individuals. Libraries were prepared by immunoSEQ multiplex PCR; TCRdb keeps only in-frame clonotypes and omits some of them. The repertoire holds around 980,000 clones, with approximately 78% as singletons. The material sequenced was memory CD4+ T cells from PBMCs. The receptors shown here come from a man younger than 30 in good health. Some clones in this sample may be carry-over from other donors' samples. CDR3s include the opening cysteine and the closing phenylalanine or tryptophan. The D gene is left open where the match is weak. Rows give clone size only sometimes, using once, few, many, or a class for an expanded clone.

cdr3_nt	cdr3_aa	v_call	clone_size	j_call	d_call
TGTGCCAGCAGCGTAATCGGAGTTGGAGGCAATGAGCAGTTCTTC	CASSVIGVGGNEQFF	TRBV9	NA	TRBJ2-1	NA
TGTGCCAGCAGCTTAGCGGAGGGCGTGAACACTGAAGCTTTCTTT	CASSLAEGVNTEAFF	TRBV7-2	NA	TRBJ1-1	NA
TGTGCCAGCAGTTTACGCAGGCAACGTCAGCCCCAGCATTTT	CASSLRRQRQPQHF	TRBV28	NA	TRBJ1-5	NA
TGTGCCACTCGGAGGGCAGGGAAATATAGCAATCAGCCCCAGCATTTT	CATRRAGKYSNQPQHF	TRBV28	NA	TRBJ1-5	NA
TGCGCCAGCAGTGTGACAGGGGCAGGTTTTGAAGCTTTCTTT	CASSVTGAGFEAFF	TRBV10-1	NA	TRBJ1-1	TRBD1
TGTGCCAGCAGCTTAGCAACTAGCGGGAGGAACACCGGGGAGCTGTTTTTT	CASSLATSGRNTGELFF	TRBV7-9	NA	TRBJ2-2	TRBD2
TGCAGCGTTGCCCAGGGGAGGGTCTACGAGCAGTACTTC	CSVAQGRVYEQYF	TRBV29-1	NA	TRBJ2-7	NA
TGTGCCAGCTCCTATGGTTTTTCCGCTGAAGCTTTCTTT	CASSYGFSAEAFF	TRBV6-6	NA	TRBJ1-1	NA
TGCGCCAGCAGCTTACGTAGTACCGGGACTAGCGGGTTAAATGAGCAGTTCTTC	CASSLRSTGTSGLNEQFF	TRBV5-1	NA	TRBJ2-1	TRBD2
TGTGCCAGCAGGGCAGGTTATGGAAACACCATATATTTT	CASRAGYGNTIYF	TRBV6-1	NA	TRBJ1-3	NA
TGTGCCTTAGGGACAGGGAACGGTGGCTACACCTTC	CALGTGNGGYTF	TRBV30	few	TRBJ1-2	TRBD1
TGTGCCAGCGGCCGGGGCTCTTGGGGCAATGAGCAGTTCTTC	CASGRGSWGNEQFF	TRBV2	NA	TRBJ2-1	NA
TGTGCCAGCAGCTCCGCTAGCGGGAGGGTCAATGAGCAGTTCTTC	CASSSASGRVNEQFF	TRBV7-2	NA	TRBJ2-1	TRBD2
TGTGCCAGCAGTGAAGCGGCTAGATTGAGGGAGCAGTACTTC	CASSEAARLREQYF	TRBV2	NA	TRBJ2-7	NA
TGTGCCAGTAAGTGGACAAGCAACACTGAAGCTTTCTTT	CASKWTSNTEAFF	TRBV19	NA	TRBJ1-1	NA
TGTGCCAGCAGCCTACACCGACAGGGACTCAGATTATGGGGTAGCAATCAGCCCCAGCATTTT	CASSLHRQGLRLWGSNQPQHF	TRBV9	NA	TRBJ1-5	TRBD1
TGTGCCAGCACCCCAGGGGAAGGAACCTACGAGCAGTACTTC	CASTPGEGTYEQYF	TRBV2	NA	TRBJ2-7	NA
TGCGCCAGCAGTGATACGGGGGGGAAGGAGACCCAGTACTTC	CASSDTGGKETQYF	TRBV10-1	NA	TRBJ2-5	TRBD2
TGCGCCAGCAGCTATGAGGGAGGGGCTGAAAAACTGTTTTTT	CASSYEGGAEKLFF	TRBV5-1	NA	TRBJ1-4	NA
TGCAGCGTTGATCGGTCGAACACAGATACGCAGTATTTT	CSVDRSNTDTQYF	TRBV29-1	NA	TRBJ2-3	NA
TGTGCCAGCCGCATAAGGACAGGCTATGGCTACACCTTC	CASRIRTGYGYTF	TRBV27	NA	TRBJ1-2	TRBD1
TGCGCCAGCAGCCGCCTGTCAGGGAACACTGAAGCTTTCTTT	CASSRLSGNTEAFF	TRBV5-1	NA	TRBJ1-1	NA
TGTGCCAGCAGTGACCTTTCCGGGACAGGGGATAATCAGCCCCAGCATTTT	CASSDLSGTGDNQPQHF	TRBV28	NA	TRBJ1-5	TRBD1
TGCAGTGCTGGCCAAGAGACCCAGTACTTC	CSAGQETQYF	TRBV20-1	NA	TRBJ2-5	NA
TGTGCCAGCAGCTCGCGAGCAGGGAGCCCCGGGGGTGAGCAGTTCTTC	CASSSRAGSPGGEQFF	TRBV7-2	NA	TRBJ2-1	NA
TGTGCCAGCAGCATCAATCGGTACGAGCAGTACTTC	CASSINRYEQYF	TRBV6-5	NA	TRBJ2-7	NA
TGTGCCAGTAGTCTAGGGACAGCCTACGAGCAGTACTTC	CASSLGTAYEQYF	TRBV19	NA	TRBJ2-7	TRBD1
TGTGCCAGCAGTTTAACCCTTAGCTACGAGCAGTACTTC	CASSLTLSYEQYF	TRBV28	NA	TRBJ2-7	NA
TGTGCCAGCAGCCCGCCGGGGAGCTCCTACGAGCAGTACTTC	CASSPPGSSYEQYF	TRBV28	NA	TRBJ2-7	NA
TGTGCCAGCAGCTTAATGGCGGCAATGGGGGATACGCAGTATTTT	CASSLMAAMGDTQYF	TRBV7-6	NA	TRBJ2-3	NA
TGTGCCATCAGTGAGGGGATCCCCTACTACAATGAGCAGTTCTTC	CAISEGIPYYNEQFF	TRBV10-3	NA	TRBJ2-1	NA
TGTGCCAGCAGCCATAGTAACACTGAAGCTTTCTTT	CASSHSNTEAFF	TRBV9	NA	TRBJ1-1	NA
TGTGCCAGCAGTGGAGACCTTGGCGCGGATGGCTACACCTTC	CASSGDLGADGYTF	TRBV6-1	once	TRBJ1-2	NA
TGTGCCAGCAGCCAAGATCTGACAGGGGGCGCCCAAAGGGCCAAAAACATTCAGTACTTC	CASSQDLTGGAQRAKNIQYF	TRBV4-2	NA	TRBJ2-4	TRBD1
TGCGCCAGCAGCGGCCCACGGGGCGCGAACACCGGGGAGCTGTTTTTT	CASSGPRGANTGELFF	TRBV5-1	NA	TRBJ2-2	NA
TGCAGCGGCCTCGGGACTAGCGGGAGACTCGGTGAGCAGTTCTTC	CSGLGTSGRLGEQFF	TRBV29-1	NA	TRBJ2-1	TRBD2
TGTGCCAGCAGTCCCCGGGGACAGGGGAACACTGAAGCTTTCTTT	CASSPRGQGNTEAFF	TRBV28	few	TRBJ1-1	TRBD1
TGTGCCAGCAGAGGAGGGGTCACCCAAGAGACCCAGTACTTC	CASRGGVTQETQYF	TRBV6-6	NA	TRBJ2-5	NA
TGTGCCAGCAGCTTATCTGGGCGGGCCAGCTCCTACAATGAGCAGTTCTTC	CASSLSGRASSYNEQFF	TRBV7-9	once	TRBJ2-1	NA
TGTGCCAGTAGTGTAAACAGGGAGAACACTGAAGCTTTCTTT	CASSVNRENTEAFF	TRBV19	NA	TRBJ1-1	NA
TGTGCCACCAGCAGACCTCCGGCAGGGGGCCATGAGCAGTTCTTC	CATSRPPAGGHEQFF	TRBV15	NA	TRBJ2-1	TRBD1
TGTGCCAGCAGTACCCTAGCGGGGTCCCGCGGTACGCAGTATTTT	CASSTLAGSRGTQYF	TRBV6-5	NA	TRBJ2-3	TRBD2
TGCGCCAGCAGCCGGGAGTCGGGGGTGGGAGAAAAACTGTTTTTT	CASSRESGVGEKLFF	TRBV4-1	NA	TRBJ1-4	NA
TGTGCCAGCAGCCTAGCGGGAGGGTTGAAGTTCTTC	CASSLAGGLKFF	TRBV2	NA	TRBJ2-1	TRBD2
TGTGCCAGCAGCCACACAACTGCTTCCAGGGGGGCAAGTCAGCCCCAGCATTTT	CASSHTTASRGASQPQHF	TRBV4-2	NA	TRBJ1-5	TRBD1
TGCGCCAGCAGCTTGGAGTCACAGGGATACGGAAACACCATATATTTT	CASSLESQGYGNTIYF	TRBV5-1	few	TRBJ1-3	NA
TGTGCCACCAGCGGCCAGCAACTTGGGGAGCAGTTCTTC	CATSGQQLGEQFF	TRBV15	NA	TRBJ2-1	NA
TGTGCCAGCAGCCCCCGAGCAGGGGACTACTATGGCTACACCTTC	CASSPRAGDYYGYTF	TRBV14	NA	TRBJ1-2	NA
TGTGCCAGCATACTACTGAGCACAGATACGCAGTATTTT	CASILLSTDTQYF	TRBV2	NA	TRBJ2-3	NA
TGCGCCAGCAGTCTGGATTATAGCGGGAGCCCCTCGAGGAACGAGCAGTACTTC	CASSLDYSGSPSRNEQYF	TRBV5-1	NA	TRBJ2-7	TRBD2
TGTGCCAGCTCACGGACGACAGGGACCAACACTGAAGCTTTCTTT	CASSRTTGTNTEAFF	TRBV18	NA	TRBJ1-1	TRBD1
TGTGCCAGCAGCCAGACAGACCACACAGATACGCAGTATTTT	CASSQTDHTDTQYF	TRBV6-1	NA	TRBJ2-3	NA
TGCGCCAGCAGACCGGACAGGGGTCCCTACGAGCAGTACTTC	CASRPDRGPYEQYF	TRBV5-1	NA	TRBJ2-7	TRBD1
TGTGCCAGCCGCTCAACGACAGGGGGCCCCAGTGGAGCTTTCTTT	CASRSTTGGPSGAFF	TRBV11-2	once	TRBJ1-1	TRBD1
TGTGCCACCAGCAGAGATCGGAACACCATATATTTT	CATSRDRNTIYF	TRBV15	once	TRBJ1-3	NA